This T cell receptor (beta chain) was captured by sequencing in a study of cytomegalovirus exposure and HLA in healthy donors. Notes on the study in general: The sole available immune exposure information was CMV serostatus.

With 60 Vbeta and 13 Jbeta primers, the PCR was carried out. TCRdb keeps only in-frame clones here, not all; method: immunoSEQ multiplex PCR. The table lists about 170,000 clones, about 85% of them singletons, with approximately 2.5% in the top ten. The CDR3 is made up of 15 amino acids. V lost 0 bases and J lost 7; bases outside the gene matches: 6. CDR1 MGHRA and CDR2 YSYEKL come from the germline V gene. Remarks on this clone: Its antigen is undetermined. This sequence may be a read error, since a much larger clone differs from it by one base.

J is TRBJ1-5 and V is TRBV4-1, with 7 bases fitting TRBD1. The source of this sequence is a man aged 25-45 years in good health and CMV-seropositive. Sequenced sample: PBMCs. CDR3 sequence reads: CASSQELEGGQPQHF. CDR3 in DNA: TGCGCCAGCAGCCAAGAGTTAGAAGGGGGCCAGCCCCAGCATTTT.